Shown below are 24 T cell receptor beta chains from a single sample sequenced in a study of blood T cell repertoires in COVID-19. Repertoires were generated with immunoSEQ multiplex PCR, while TCRdb's copy carries only in-frame clones and drops some. The data hold tens of thousands of clones, with 84% observed a single time. Sequenced material: peripheral blood. The receptors here all came from a man between 35 and 55 years old with acute or convalescent COVID-19.

Relative to its sample, this clone is medium-sized. The J gene is TRBJ2-7, the V gene TRBV27, with TRBD1 matching 7 bases. The CDR3 consists of 14 residues. After removal of 3 bases from V and 2 bases from J, the junction contained 4 bases not matched to a gene. Germline CDR1 reads MNHEY; CDR2 reads SMNVEV (reference sequence). The CDR3 DNA reads as TGTGCCAGCAGTTTCGCGCAGGGGGCCTACGAGCAGTACTTC. It translates to CASSFAQGAYEQYF.

V and J are TRBV3-1 (or the pseudogene TRBV3-2) and TRBJ1-2, with 9 bases fitting TRBD1. Germline CDR1 LGHDT, CDR2 YNNKEL (reference sequence). This CDR3 has 15 amino acids. Trimming took 4 bases from V and 2 from J; bases not matched to a gene: 5. The CDR3 reads CASSPKTGGNYGYTF. CDR3 nucleotide sequence: TGTGCCAGCAGCCCGAAGACAGGGGGGAACTATGGCTACACCTTC.

The chain links TRBV25-1 to TRBJ1-3; D might be TRBD1 (6 bases). CDR1 is MGHDK, CDR2 SYGVNS, per germline. The CDR3 runs 12 residues. V was shortened by 6 bases and J by 4 bases, with 7 bases between the two germline ends. The CDR3 loop is CASSQGGNTIYF. CDR3 coding DNA: TGTGCCAGCAGCCAGGGGGGAAACACCATATATTTT. The complete variable domain, with remaining parts taken from reference TRBV25-1 and TRBJ1-3, reads EADIYQTPRYLVIGTGKKITLECSQTMGHDKMYWYQQDPGMELHLIHYSYGVNSTEKGDLSSESTVSRIRTEHFPLTLESARPSHTSQYLCASSQGGNTIYFGEGSWLTVV.

The V gene is TRBV5-4, the J gene TRBJ1-2; a possible D gene is TRBD1 (5 bases). This CDR3 spans 14 amino acids. V was clipped by 1 base and J by 2 bases, with 9 bases between them. The germline gives CDR1 SGHNT, CDR2 YYREEE (reference sequence). The CDR3 region has the DNA TGTGCCAGCAGCTTGTCAGGGTCCAACTATGGCTACACCTTC. Translated: CASSLSGSNYGYTF.

This chain uses TRBV5-1 with TRBJ1-1, with 9 bases fitting TRBD1. The V gene's germline CDR1 is SGHRS and CDR2 YFSETQ. The CDR3 extends over 16 amino acids. With V trimmed by 5 bases and J by 6 bases, 14 bases remained unmatched. The CDR3 DNA reads TGCGCCAGCAGTAAGGACAGGGGCGTTCGGGGCGCTGAAGCTTTCTTT. Protein sequence: CASSKDRGVRGAEAFF.

This clone showed up just once. CDR3 DNA: TGTGCCAGCGGGACCGGGACAGGGGCCACTGAAGCTTTCTTT. It encodes CASGTGTGATEAFF. J is TRBJ1-1 and V is TRBV7-9; 10 bases align to TRBD1. Germline trimming cut 8 bases from V and 4 bases from J; bases unmatched to any gene: 7. The CDR3 extends over 14 amino acids. From germline, CDR1 is SEHNR and CDR2 FQNEAQ (reference sequence).

This clone rates as medium-sized. The same CDR3 also results from other DNA sequences found in this sample. The chain couples TRBV5-4 to TRBJ2-7, with D perhaps TRBD2 (5 bases). CDR1 and CDR2 from the germline V gene are SGHNT and YYREEE (reference sequence). The V gene lost 4 bases and the J gene lost 3 bases, with 5 bases spanning the gap. The CDR3 totals 11 residues. In DNA, the CDR3 is TGTGCCAGCAGCGGAGGCTACGAGCAGTACTTC. Translation: CASSGGYEQYF.

J is TRBJ1-5 and V is TRBV5-1; weak D call: TRBD1 (5 bases). CDR1 and CDR2 (germline): SGHRS, YFSETQ. V was trimmed by 4 bases and J by 4 bases, leaving 9 bases between them. The CDR3 runs 13 residues. CDR3 in DNA: TGCGCCAGCAGCCTGGACACAAATCAGCCCCAGCATTTT. Protein product: CASSLDTNQPQHF.

In its sample, this clone ranks as medium-sized (0.01 to 0.1%). V usage is TRBV10-3 and J usage is TRBJ1-6; a weak D match, TRBD1 (5 bases). Germline V gene data show CDR1 as ENHRY and CDR2 as SYGVKD. This CDR3 comprises 14 residues. With 2 bases removed from V and 5 bases from J, the gap between germline ends came to 7 bases. As DNA, the CDR3 is TGTGCCATCAGTGAGGACAGCAATAATTCACCCCTCCACTTT. It encodes CAISEDSNNSPLHF.

J is TRBJ1-4 and V is TRBV4-2, with D possibly TRBD1 on 6 matching bases. This CDR3 comprises 17 residues. Germline lookup yields CDR1 LGHNA and CDR2 YNFKEQ. V was trimmed by 4 bases and J by 1 base, leaving 16 bases between them. This CDR3 is CASSPLGETGTNEKLFF. CDR3 coding DNA: TGTGCCAGCAGCCCCCTCGGAGAGACAGGAACTAATGAAAAACTGTTTTTT.

This sequence joins TRBV30 and TRBJ1-3; 7 bases are shared with TRBD1. Germline CDR1 reads GTSNPN; CDR2 reads SVGIG (reference sequence). Trimming took 2 bases from V and 4 from J; bases not matched to a gene: 5. The CDR3 totals 14 residues. The CDR3 DNA reads as TGTGCCTGGAGTCCAGGGACAGTAGGAAACACCATATATTTT. Translation: CAWSPGTVGNTIYF.

This chain links TRBV18 with TRBJ1-6; no reliable D call. Looked up from germline, CDR1 is KGHSH and CDR2 is LQKENI. V lost 6 bases to trimming and J lost 7 bases, with 13 bases between them. The CDR3 loop spans 14 amino acids. The CDR3 DNA reads as TGTGCCAGCTCCCCGGGAGGGCGGAATTCACCCCTCCACTTT. Protein sequence: CASSPGGRNSPLHF.

In DNA, the CDR3 is TGTGCCAGCTCACCCACGGGAGGGTCCAGGTACAATGAGCAGTTCTTC. This encodes CASSPTGGSRYNEQFF. The gene calls are TRBV18 and TRBJ2-1, with 8 bases aligning to TRBD2. Germline lookup yields CDR1 KGHSH and CDR2 LQKENI. V dropped 3 bases and J dropped 4; count of bases not matched to a gene: 8. This CDR3 is built from 16 residues.

The rearrangement links TRBV6-4 to TRBJ2-7; 7 positions agree with TRBD1. This CDR3 comprises 13 residues. The ends lost 5 bases at V and 3 bases at J; junction bases unmatched: 4. Germline-derived CDR1 and CDR2 are MRHNA and SNTAGT. The CDR3 nucleotides read TGTGCCAGCAGTTTGGACAGGAACTACGAGCAGTACTTC. This translates into CASSLDRNYEQYF.

This clone has more than one count but fewer than ten. The chain has TRBV19 and TRBJ1-2, with D possibly matching TRBD1 (6 bases). The CDR3 spans 15 residues. The germline V gene encodes CDR1 LNHDA and CDR2 SQIVND (reference sequence). V was trimmed by 3 bases and J by 2 bases, leaving 13 bases between them. CDR3: CASSIRGAGNYGYTF. DNA for the CDR3: TGTGCCAGTAGTATTCGGGGGGCAGGCAACTATGGCTACACCTTC. Together with reference TRBV19 and TRBJ1-2, the CDR3 gives the full variable domain: DGGITQSPKYLFRKEGQNVTLSCEQNLNHDAMYWYRQDPGQGLRLIYYSQIVNDFQKGDIAEGYSVSREKKESFPLTVTSAQKNPTAFYLCASSIRGAGNYGYTFGSGTRLTVV.

V is TRBV15 and J is TRBJ1-4, with TRBD1 identical over 7 bases. Germline V CDR1 and CDR2: LNHNV, YYDKDF (reference sequence). V lost 4 bases and J lost 7; bases outside the gene matches: 12. CDR3 length: 16 residues. The chain's CDR3 is CATSTRGGTVGEKLFF. CDR3 DNA sequence: TGTGCCACCAGCACCCGAGGCGGGACAGTTGGTGAAAAACTGTTTTTT. Supplemented by reference TRBV15 and TRBJ1-4, the full variable domain reads DAMVIQNPRYQVTQFGKPVTLSCSQTLNHNVMYWYQQKSSQAPKLLFHYYDKDFNNEADTPDNFQSRRPNTSFCFLDIRSPGLGDTAMYLCATSTRGGTVGEKLFFGSGTQLSVL.

The chain has TRBV15 and TRBJ1-1, with a possible D match to TRBD1 (6 bases). CDR1 LNHNV and CDR2 YYDKDF come from the germline V gene (reference sequence). V was clipped by 1 base and J by 0 bases, with 15 bases between them. The CDR3 covers 17 residues. The CDR3 reads CATSRGFRTEMNTEAFF. The CDR3 region has the DNA TGTGCCACCAGCAGAGGGTTCCGGACAGAAATGAACACTGAAGCTTTCTTT.

The V gene is TRBV6-2 or TRBV6-3, the J gene TRBJ2-5; 9 nucleotides align to TRBD2. Trimming cost V 5 bases and J 7 bases; bases outside gene matches: 11. The length of the CDR3 is 15 residues. Germline CDR1 reads MNHEY; CDR2 reads SVGEGT. The DNA of the CDR3 is TGTGCCAGCAGTACCCTGCGGGAGGGCCTTACGACCCAGTACTTC. Translated: CASSTLREGLTTQYF.

In this sample, this clone turned up a few times. The CDR3 region has the DNA TGTGCCAGCAGCTTAACCACCGCCAGGGATTTTTTATACGAGCAGTACTTC. Protein: CASSLTTARDFLYEQYF. The chain links TRBV7-2 to TRBJ2-7; D may be TRBD1 (5 bases). V lost 2 bases and J 4 bases, leaving 21 bases between the germline ends. This CDR3 has 17 amino acids. The germline V gene has CDR1 SGHTA and CDR2 FQGNSA. Together with reference TRBV7-2 and TRBJ2-7, the CDR3 gives the full variable domain: GAGVSQSPSNKVTEKGKDVELRCDPISGHTALYWYRQSLGQGLEFLIYFQGNSAPDKSGLPSDRFSAERTGGSVSTLTIQRTQQEDSAVYLCASSLTTARDFLYEQYFGPGTRLTVT.

The chain employs TRBV6-5 and TRBJ1-1; 10 bases map to TRBD1. Unmatched junction bases numbered 6, after V lost 6 bases and J lost 5 bases. The CDR3 sequence is 14 residues long. Germline V gene lookup returns CDR1 MNHEY and CDR2 SVGAGI. The CDR3 region is CASRETGGETEAFF. As DNA, the CDR3 is TGTGCCAGCAGGGAGACAGGGGGCGAGACTGAAGCTTTCTTT.

This sequence joins TRBV6-5 and TRBJ2-2; a possible D gene is TRBD2 (5 bases). The CDR3 is made up of 14 amino acids. CDR1 is MNHEY, CDR2 SVGAGI, per germline. Deletions cut 11 bases from V and 5 bases from J, with 18 bases between. The CDR3 coding sequence is TGTGCCGGGAGACCCGGACCTGATACCGGGGAGCTGTTTTTT. The encoded protein is CAGRPGPDTGELFF.

This clone was found a few times. V gene TRBV14 combines with J gene TRBJ1-2; 8 bases match TRBD1. With V trimmed by 4 bases and J by 4 bases, 5 bases remained unmatched. Per the germline V gene, CDR1 is SGHDN and CDR2 is FVKESK. The CDR3 sequence is 14 residues long. The CDR3 here is CASSLGTGPYGYTF. CDR3 nucleotides: TGTGCCAGCAGCCTCGGGACAGGCCCCTATGGCTACACCTTC.

This clone was picked up a small number of times. The chain combines TRBV6-2 or TRBV6-3 with TRBJ2-2; no clear D gene. In germline, CDR1 is MNHEY, CDR2 SVGEGT. The CDR3 consists of 12 residues. Trimming took off 5 bases at V and 8 bases at J, with 9 bases between the two ends. The CDR3 DNA reads TGTGCCAGCAGTCCGACTGGGGGGGAGCTGTTTTTT. This encodes CASSPTGGELFF.

The chain links TRBV6-1 to TRBJ2-2; TRBD2 is a possible D gene (5 bases). V gave up 1 base and J gave up 8 bases, with 8 bases separating them. This CDR3 contains 13 residues. Germline values: CDR1 MNHNS, CDR2 SASEGT. CDR3 sequence (DNA): TGTGCCAGCAGTGAAGTCGGGGTAGGGGAGCTGTTTTTT. Translation: CASSEVGVGELFF.